Following are 15 T cell receptor beta chains from one sample sequenced in a study of Ad26.COV2.S vaccination and SARS-CoV-2 variants. The protocol was immunoSEQ multiplex PCR, while the TCRdb copy is restricted to in-frame clones and leaves out a portion. The data show around 400,000 clones, with about nine tenths seen just once and approximately 1.9% held by the top ten. This sample's treatment: around 19 received Ad26.COV2.S at low or high dose, single or two shots; several received placebo; per-sample allocation not given. Repertoires come from day 63 after the first vaccine or placebo injection. The sequenced sample was peripheral blood, obtained in a trial of Ad26.COV2.S vaccine versus placebo. These receptor sequences come from a person aged 18-65 years who received the Ad26.COV2.S COVID-19 vaccine or a placebo.

CDR3 nucleotide sequence: TGTGCCAGCAGCTTAGGAGAAGGCCGCGCCAATGAAAAACTGTTTTTT. This encodes CASSLGEGRANEKLFF. This chain connects TRBV7-9 to TRBJ1-4; no firm D call. The CDR3 consists of 16 residues. CDR1 is SEHNR and CDR2 is FQNEAQ in the germline V gene (reference sequence). V lost 1 base, J lost 5 bases, and 14 bases lay in between.

The chain carries TRBV11-3 and TRBJ2-7; unclear D gene. The CDR3 spans 14 residues. Trimming took 1 base from V and 8 from J, leaving 15 bases between them. The germline V gene encodes CDR1 SGHNT and CDR2 YENEEA. CDR3 nucleotide sequence: TGTGCCAGCAGCTTAGTCGGCCTGGAGCATAAGCAGTACTTC. It translates to CASSLVGLEHKQYF. The variable domain in full, with the rest retrieved from reference TRBV11-3 and TRBJ2-7, is EAGVVQSPRYKIIEKKQPVAFWCNPISGHNTLYWYLQNLGQGPELLIRYENEEAVDDSQLPKDRFSAERLKGVDSTLKIQPAELGDSAVYLCASSLVGLEHKQYFGPGTRLTVT.

The chain combines TRBV9 with TRBJ2-7, with a weak D call TRBD2 (6 bases). Germline V gives CDR1 SGDLS, CDR2 YYNGEE. V was pared by 4 bases and J by 3 bases, with 14 bases between. This CDR3 has 14 amino acids. In nucleotides, the CDR3 is TGTGCCAGCAGCCCGGCGGACGGGAGCTACGAGCAGTACTTC. Translating it yields CASSPADGSYEQYF.

The table lists this clone with a count of one. The chain is built from TRBV5-6 and TRBJ2-1; D possibly corresponds to TRBD1 (5 bases). Germline lookup yields CDR1 SGHDT and CDR2 YYEEEE. Trimming cost V 1 base and J 0 bases, with 17 bases left between them. This CDR3 has 18 residues. CDR3 coding DNA: TGTGCCAGCAGCTTGACGCCAGGGATTACCAGCTCCTACAATGAGCAGTTCTTC. This codes for CASSLTPGITSSYNEQFF.

The chain joins TRBV28 to TRBJ2-2; TRBD2 matches 16 bases. Trimming cost V 4 bases and J 2 bases; bases outside gene matches: 7. This CDR3 spans 19 amino acids. Germline V CDR1 and CDR2: MDHEN, SYDVKM. The CDR3 loop reads CASSSLGLAGGPNTGELFF. In DNA, the CDR3 is TGTGCCAGCAGTTCCTTGGGACTAGCGGGAGGGCCTAACACCGGGGAGCTGTTTTTT. Based on the CDR3 plus reference TRBV28 and TRBJ2-2, the full variable domain is DVKVTQSSRYLVKRTGEKVFLECVQDMDHENMFWYRQDPGLGLRLIYFSYDVKMKEKGDIPEGYSVSREKKERFSLILESASTNQTSMYLCASSSLGLAGGPNTGELFFGEGSRLTVL.

This rearrangement joins TRBV27 to TRBJ1-5, with TRBD1 identical over 7 bases. The germline gives CDR1 MNHEY, CDR2 SMNVEV (reference sequence). The CDR3 loop spans 17 amino acids. J was trimmed by 0 bases and V by 5 bases; bases with no gene match: 10. The CDR3 bases are TGTGCCAGCAGTACCTCCGGACAGGATCATAGCAATCAGCCCCAGCATTTT. The encoded protein is CASSTSGQDHSNQPQHF.

The chain is built from TRBV23-1 and TRBJ2-7, with 9 bases aligning to TRBD2. Being an ORF, TRBV23-1 has a function that is uncertain. V dropped 3 bases and J dropped 5; count of bases not matched to a gene: 8. The CDR3 runs 15 residues. The CDR3 spells CASSHHSGRCDEQYF. The CDR3 bases are TGCGCCAGCAGTCACCATAGCGGGAGATGCGACGAGCAGTACTTC.

The chain has TRBV6-5 and TRBJ2-3, with TRBD2 matching 10 bases. CDR1 and CDR2 from the germline V gene are MNHEY and SVGAGI. The trim removed 4 bases at V and 2 bases at J, leaving 3 bases unmatched. The length of the CDR3 is 15 residues. The CDR3 is CASSWTSGITDTQYF. For the CDR3, the DNA is TGTGCCAGCAGTTGGACTAGCGGCATCACAGATACGCAGTATTTT.

The chain carries TRBV30 and TRBJ2-1; D is uncertain. This CDR3 contains 12 residues. V was shortened by 1 base and J by 5 bases, with 6 bases between the two germline ends. Germline V gene data show CDR1 as GTSNPN and CDR2 as SVGIG (reference sequence). CDR3 sequence: CAWSAPNNEQFF. In DNA, the CDR3 is TGTGCCTGGAGTGCCCCAAACAATGAGCAGTTCTTC.

This chain uses TRBV7-8 with TRBJ2-1; D gene ambiguous. V shed 5 bases and J shed 7 bases, with 24 bases lying between them. CDR1 is SGHVS, CDR2 FQNEAQ, per germline. This CDR3 is 17 amino acids long. The CDR3 is CASSPLWVPPLRNEQFF. The CDR3 bases are TGTGCCAGCAGCCCGCTGTGGGTACCCCCCCTTAGGAATGAGCAGTTCTTC.

This clone was observed many times. CDR3 protein: CATQDRDHSPLHF. CDR3 nucleotides: TGTGCCACCCAAGACAGGGATCATTCACCCCTCCACTTT. The V call is TRBV19, the J call TRBJ1-6, with 7 bases matching TRBD1. V trimming: 10 bases; J trimming: 8 bases; junction bases outside the gene matches: 8. The germline gives CDR1 LNHDA, CDR2 SQIVND (reference sequence). This CDR3 comprises 13 residues.

The V call is TRBV6-5, the J call TRBJ1-6, with 7 bases fitting TRBD1. Germline assignment: CDR1 MNHEY and CDR2 SVGAGI. Trimming removed 5 bases from V and 6 bases from J; junction bases left unmatched: 7. The CDR3 loop spans 15 amino acids. The CDR3: CASSREGATNSPLHF. CDR3 sequence (DNA): TGTGCCAGCAGTCGCGAGGGGGCCACTAATTCACCCCTCCACTTT.

The V call is TRBV5-4, the J call TRBJ2-5; no definite D call. CDR1 is SGHNT, CDR2 YYREEE, per germline (reference sequence). V was trimmed by 0 bases and J by 6 bases, leaving 12 bases between them. CDR3 length: 14 amino acids. CDR3 nucleotide sequence: TGTGCCAGCAGCTTGGGGCAGGACCTACAGACCCAGTACTTC. Its translation: CASSLGQDLQTQYF.

The chain links TRBV3-1 (or the pseudogene TRBV3-2) to TRBJ2-7; 9 bases match TRBD1. This CDR3 has 15 amino acids. Germline CDR1 LGHDT, CDR2 YNNKEL (reference sequence). After removal of 3 bases from V and 2 bases from J, the junction contained 5 bases not matched to a gene. In DNA, the CDR3 is TGTGCCAGCAGCCACACCGGACAGGGGACCTACGAGCAGTACTTC. Amino acid sequence: CASSHTGQGTYEQYF.

V is TRBV6-5 and J is TRBJ2-7; 7 positions match TRBD1. This CDR3 is built from 14 residues. V shed 4 bases, J shed 5 bases, and the junction held 8 bases outside the gene matches. CDR1 is MNHEY, CDR2 SVGAGI, per germline. The CDR3 DNA follows: TGTGCCAGCAGTTTCTACGACAGGGTCAACGAGCAGTACTTC. Translated, it gives CASSFYDRVNEQYF.